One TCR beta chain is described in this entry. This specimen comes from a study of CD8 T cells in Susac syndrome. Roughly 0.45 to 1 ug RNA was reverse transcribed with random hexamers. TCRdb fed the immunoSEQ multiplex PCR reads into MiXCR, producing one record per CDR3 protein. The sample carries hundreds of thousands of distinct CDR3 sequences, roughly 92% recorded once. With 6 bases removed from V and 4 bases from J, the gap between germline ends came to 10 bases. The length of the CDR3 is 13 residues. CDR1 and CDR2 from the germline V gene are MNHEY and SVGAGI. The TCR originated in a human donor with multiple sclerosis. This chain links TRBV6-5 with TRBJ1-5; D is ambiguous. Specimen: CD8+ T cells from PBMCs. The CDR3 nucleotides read TGTGCCAGCAGACTCGATAGAAATCAGCCCCAGCATTTT. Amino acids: CASRLDRNQPQHF.